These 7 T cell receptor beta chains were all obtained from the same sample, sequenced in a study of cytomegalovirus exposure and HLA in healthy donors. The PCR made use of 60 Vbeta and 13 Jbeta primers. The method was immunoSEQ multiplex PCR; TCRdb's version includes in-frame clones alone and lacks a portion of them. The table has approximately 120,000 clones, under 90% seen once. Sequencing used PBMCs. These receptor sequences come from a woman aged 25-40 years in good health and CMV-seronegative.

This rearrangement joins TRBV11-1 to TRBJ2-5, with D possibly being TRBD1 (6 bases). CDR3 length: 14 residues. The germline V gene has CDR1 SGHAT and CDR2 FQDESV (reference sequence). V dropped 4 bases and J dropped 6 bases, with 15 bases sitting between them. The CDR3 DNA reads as TGTGCCAGCAGCTCCCAGGGGATTTCGAAGACCCAGTACTTC. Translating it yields CASSSQGISKTQYF. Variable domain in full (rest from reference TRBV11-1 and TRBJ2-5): EAEVAQSPRYKITEKSQAVAFWCDPISGHATLYWYRQILGQGPELLVQFQDESVVDDSQLPKDRFSAERLKGVDSTLKIQPAELGDSAMYLCASSSQGISKTQYFGPGTRLLVL.

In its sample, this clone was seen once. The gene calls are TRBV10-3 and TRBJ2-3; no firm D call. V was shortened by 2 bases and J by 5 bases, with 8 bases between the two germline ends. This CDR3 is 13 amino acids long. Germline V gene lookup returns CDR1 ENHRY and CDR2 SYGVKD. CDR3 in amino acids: CAISEGGEDTQYF. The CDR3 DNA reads TGTGCCATCAGTGAGGGCGGAGAAGATACGCAGTATTTT.

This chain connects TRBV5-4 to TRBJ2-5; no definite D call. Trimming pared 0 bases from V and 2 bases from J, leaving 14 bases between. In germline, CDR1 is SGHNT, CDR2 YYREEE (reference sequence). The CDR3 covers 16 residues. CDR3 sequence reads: CASSLVASLSQETQYF. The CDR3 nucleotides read TGTGCCAGCAGCTTGGTTGCTAGTCTTTCACAAGAGACCCAGTACTTC.

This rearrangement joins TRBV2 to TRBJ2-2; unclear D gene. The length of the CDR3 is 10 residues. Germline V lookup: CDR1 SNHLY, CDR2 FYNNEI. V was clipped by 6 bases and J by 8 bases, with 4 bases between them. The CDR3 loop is CASRAGELFF. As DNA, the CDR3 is TGTGCCAGCAGGGCTGGGGAGCTGTTTTTT.

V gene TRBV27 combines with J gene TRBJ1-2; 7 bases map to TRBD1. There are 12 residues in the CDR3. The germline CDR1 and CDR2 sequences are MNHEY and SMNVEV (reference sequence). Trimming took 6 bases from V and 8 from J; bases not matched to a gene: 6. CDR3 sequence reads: CASRGTGVGYTF. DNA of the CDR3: TGTGCCAGCAGAGGAACAGGGGTCGGCTACACCTTC.

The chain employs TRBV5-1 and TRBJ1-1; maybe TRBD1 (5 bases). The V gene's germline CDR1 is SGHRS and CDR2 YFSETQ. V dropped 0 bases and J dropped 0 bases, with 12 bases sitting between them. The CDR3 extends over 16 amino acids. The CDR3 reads CASSLGGGALNTEAFF. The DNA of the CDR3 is TGCGCCAGCAGCTTGGGTGGAGGGGCACTGAACACTGAAGCTTTCTTT.

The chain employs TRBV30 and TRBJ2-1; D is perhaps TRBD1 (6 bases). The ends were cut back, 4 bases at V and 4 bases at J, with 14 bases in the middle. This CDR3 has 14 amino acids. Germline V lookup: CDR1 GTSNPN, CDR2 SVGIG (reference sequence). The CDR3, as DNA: TGTGCCTGGATTACTACAGGGTTGTACAATGAGCAGTTCTTC. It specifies CAWITTGLYNEQFF.